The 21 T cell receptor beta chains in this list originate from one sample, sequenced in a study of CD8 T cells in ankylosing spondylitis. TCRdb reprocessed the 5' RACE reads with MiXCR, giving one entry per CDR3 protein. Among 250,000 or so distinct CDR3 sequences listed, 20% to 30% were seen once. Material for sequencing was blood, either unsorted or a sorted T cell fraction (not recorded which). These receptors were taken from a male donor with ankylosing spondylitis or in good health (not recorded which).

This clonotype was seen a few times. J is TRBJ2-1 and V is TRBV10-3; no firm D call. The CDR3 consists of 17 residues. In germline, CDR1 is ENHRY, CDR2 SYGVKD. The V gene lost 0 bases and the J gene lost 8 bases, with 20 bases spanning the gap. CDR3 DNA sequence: TGTGCCATCAGTGAGTCCCCGCCGAACGACCCAGGAGATGAGCAGTTCTTC. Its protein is CAISESPPNDPGDEQFF.

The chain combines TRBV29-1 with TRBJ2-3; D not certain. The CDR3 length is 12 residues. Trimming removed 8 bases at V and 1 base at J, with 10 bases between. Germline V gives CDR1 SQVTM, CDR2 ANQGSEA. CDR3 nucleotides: TGCAGCCAGTCTGAGGGCACAGATACGCAGTATTTT. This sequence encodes CSQSEGTDTQYF.

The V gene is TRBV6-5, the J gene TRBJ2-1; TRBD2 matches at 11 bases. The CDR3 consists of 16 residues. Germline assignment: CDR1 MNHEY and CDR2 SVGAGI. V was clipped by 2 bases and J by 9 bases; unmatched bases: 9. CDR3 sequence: CASSYVSSGGLGEQFF. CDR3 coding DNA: TGTGCCAGCAGTTACGTCTCTAGCGGGGGGTTAGGTGAGCAGTTCTTC.

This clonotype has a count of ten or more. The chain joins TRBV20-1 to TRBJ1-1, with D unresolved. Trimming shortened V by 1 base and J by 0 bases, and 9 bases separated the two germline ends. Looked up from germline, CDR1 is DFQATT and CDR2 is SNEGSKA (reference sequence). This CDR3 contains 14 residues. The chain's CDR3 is CSARATLLNTEAFF. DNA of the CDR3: TGCAGTGCTAGAGCAACGCTATTGAACACTGAAGCTTTCTTT.

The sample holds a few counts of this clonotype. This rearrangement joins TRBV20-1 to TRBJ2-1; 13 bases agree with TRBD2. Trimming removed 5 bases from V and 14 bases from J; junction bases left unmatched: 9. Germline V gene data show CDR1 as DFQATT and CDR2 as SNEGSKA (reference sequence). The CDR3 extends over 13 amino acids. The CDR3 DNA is TGCAGTGCTCCCGGGACTAGCGGGGCCCCGGAGTTCTTC. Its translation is CSAPGTSGAPEFF.

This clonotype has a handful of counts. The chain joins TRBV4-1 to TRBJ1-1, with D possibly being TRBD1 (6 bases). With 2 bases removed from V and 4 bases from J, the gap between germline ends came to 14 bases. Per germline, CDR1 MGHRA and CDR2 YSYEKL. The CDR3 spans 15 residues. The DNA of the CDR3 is TGCGCCAGCAGCCAACCTGGTAGGGGGGCCACTGAAGCTTTCTTT. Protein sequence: CASSQPGRGATEAFF.

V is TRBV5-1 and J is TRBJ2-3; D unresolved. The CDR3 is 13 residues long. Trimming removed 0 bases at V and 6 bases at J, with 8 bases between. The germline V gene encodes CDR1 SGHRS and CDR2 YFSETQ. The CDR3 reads CASSLVGSDTQYF. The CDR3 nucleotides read TGCGCCAGCAGCTTGGTGGGCAGTGATACGCAGTATTTT.

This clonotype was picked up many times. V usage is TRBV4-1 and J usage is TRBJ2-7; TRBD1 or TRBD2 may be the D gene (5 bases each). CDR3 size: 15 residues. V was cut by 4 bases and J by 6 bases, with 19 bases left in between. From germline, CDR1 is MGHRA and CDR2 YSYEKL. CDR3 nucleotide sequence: TGCGCCAGCAGCCGGTTACCGGGACCATTTATCGAGCAGTACTTC. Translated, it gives CASSRLPGPFIEQYF.

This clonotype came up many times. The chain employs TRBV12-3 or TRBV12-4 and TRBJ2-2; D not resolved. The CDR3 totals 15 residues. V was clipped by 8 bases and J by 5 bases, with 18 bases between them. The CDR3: CASQYSVGWTGELFF. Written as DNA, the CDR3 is TGTGCCAGCCAATATTCGGTGGGGTGGACCGGGGAGCTGTTTTTT.

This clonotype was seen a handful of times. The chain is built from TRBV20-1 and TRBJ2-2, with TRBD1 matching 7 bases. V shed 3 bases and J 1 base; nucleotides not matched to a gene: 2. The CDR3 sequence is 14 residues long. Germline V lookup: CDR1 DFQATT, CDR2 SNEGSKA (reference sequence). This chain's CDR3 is CSASNRGNTGELFF. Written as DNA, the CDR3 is TGCAGTGCTAGCAACAGGGGGAACACCGGGGAGCTGTTTTTT.

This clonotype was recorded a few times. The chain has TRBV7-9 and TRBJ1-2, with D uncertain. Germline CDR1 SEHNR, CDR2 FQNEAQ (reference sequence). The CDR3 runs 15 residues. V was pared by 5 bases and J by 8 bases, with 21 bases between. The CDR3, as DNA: TGTGCCAGCAGCGACACCGACATAACCTTAGGGGGCTACACCTTC. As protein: CASSDTDITLGGYTF.

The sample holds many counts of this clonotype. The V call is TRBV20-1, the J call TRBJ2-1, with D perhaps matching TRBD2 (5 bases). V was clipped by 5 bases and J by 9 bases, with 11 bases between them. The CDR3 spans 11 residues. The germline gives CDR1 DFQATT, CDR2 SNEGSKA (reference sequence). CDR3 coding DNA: TGCAGTGCTCAGCGGTCATTTGAGCAGTTCTTC. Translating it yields CSAQRSFEQFF.

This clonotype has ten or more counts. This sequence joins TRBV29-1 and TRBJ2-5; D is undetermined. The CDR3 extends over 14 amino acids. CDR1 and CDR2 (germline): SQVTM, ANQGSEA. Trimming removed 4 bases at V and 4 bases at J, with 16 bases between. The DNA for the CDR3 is TGCAGCGTTGCGCCGAACGTGGTAGGAGAGACCCAGTACTTC. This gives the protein CSVAPNVVGETQYF.

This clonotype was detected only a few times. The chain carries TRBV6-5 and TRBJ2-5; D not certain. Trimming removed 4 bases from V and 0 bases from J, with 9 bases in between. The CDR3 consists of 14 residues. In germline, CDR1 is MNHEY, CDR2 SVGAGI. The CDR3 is CASSSTLYQETQYF. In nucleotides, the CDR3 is TGTGCCAGCAGTTCTACACTGTACCAAGAGACCCAGTACTTC.

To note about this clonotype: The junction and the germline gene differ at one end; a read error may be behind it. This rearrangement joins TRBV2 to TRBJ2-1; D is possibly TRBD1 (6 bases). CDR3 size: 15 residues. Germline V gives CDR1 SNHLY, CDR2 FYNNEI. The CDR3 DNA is TGTGCCAGCGGTGAGGACAGACCTTCCTACAATGAGCAGTTCTTC. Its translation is CASGEDRPSYNEQFF. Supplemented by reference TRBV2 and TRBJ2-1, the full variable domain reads EPEVTQTPSHQVTQMGQEVILRCVPISNHLYFYWYRQILGQKVEFLVSFYNNEISEKSEIFDDQFSVERPDGSNFTLKIRSTKLEDSAMYFCASGEDRPSYNEQFFGPGTRLTVL.

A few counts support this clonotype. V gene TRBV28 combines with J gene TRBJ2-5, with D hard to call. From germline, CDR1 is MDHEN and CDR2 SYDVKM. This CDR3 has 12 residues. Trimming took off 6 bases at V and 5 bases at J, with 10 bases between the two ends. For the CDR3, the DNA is TGTGCCAGCAGACTGAGGACGGAGACCCAGTACTTC. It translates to CASRLRTETQYF. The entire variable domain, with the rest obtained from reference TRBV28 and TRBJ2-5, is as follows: DVKVTQSSRYLVKRTGEKVFLECVQDMDHENMFWYRQDPGLGLRLIYFSYDVKMKEKGDIPEGYSVSREKKERFSLILESASTNQTSMYLCASRLRTETQYFGPGTRLLVL.

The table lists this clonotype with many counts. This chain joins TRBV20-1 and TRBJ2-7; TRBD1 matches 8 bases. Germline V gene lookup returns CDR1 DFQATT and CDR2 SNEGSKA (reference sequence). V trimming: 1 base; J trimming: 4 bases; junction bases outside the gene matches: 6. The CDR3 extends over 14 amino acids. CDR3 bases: TGCAGTGCTAGAGTTGCCGGGACAGGTTACGAGCAGTACTTC. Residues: CSARVAGTGYEQYF.

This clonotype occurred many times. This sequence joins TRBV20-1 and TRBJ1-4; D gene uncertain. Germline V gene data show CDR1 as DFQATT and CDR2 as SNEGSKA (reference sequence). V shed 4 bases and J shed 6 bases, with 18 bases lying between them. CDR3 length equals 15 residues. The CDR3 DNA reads TGCAGTGCTACGGCCCCCGGCCAGAGGGATGAAAAACTGTTTTTT. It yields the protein CSATAPGQRDEKLFF.

The CDR3 reads CSVERQGMEYF. The CDR3 coding sequence is TGCAGCGTTGAAAGGCAGGGGATGGAGTACTTC. The rearrangement uses TRBV29-1 and TRBJ2-4; possibly TRBD1 for D (6 bases). The germline gives CDR1 SQVTM, CDR2 ANQGSEA. The CDR3 contains 11 residues. Between the trimmed V and J ends, which lost 2 bases and 14 bases, there was a span of 13 bases.

This chain's CDR3 is CSARVVQQAADTQYF. CDR3 DNA sequence: TGCAGTGCTAGAGTGGTTCAGCAGGCAGCAGATACGCAGTATTTT. The chain recombines TRBV20-1 with TRBJ2-3; the D is unclear. The CDR3 loop spans 15 amino acids. The ends were cut back, 1 base at V and 4 bases at J, with 15 bases in the middle. Germline CDR1 and CDR2: DFQATT and SNEGSKA (reference sequence).

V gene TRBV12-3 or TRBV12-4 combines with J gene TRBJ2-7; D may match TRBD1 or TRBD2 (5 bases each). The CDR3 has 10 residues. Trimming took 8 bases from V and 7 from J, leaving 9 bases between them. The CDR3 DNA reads TGTGCCAGCGAAGGGGAGGAGCAGTACTTC. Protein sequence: CASEGEEQYF.